A single sample is the source of the 7 T cell receptor beta chains below, sequenced in a study of CD8 T cells in ankylosing spondylitis. General study results and limits: Apparently characteristic of ankylosing spondylitis blood was a TCR beta motif (roughly 8 highly homologous variants).

Each CDR3 protein gets one entry after TCRdb re-called the 5' RACE reads with MiXCR. Among 400,000 to 450,000 distinct CDR3 sequences listed, under 20% were seen once. These receptors have no known antigen. The sequenced material came from blood, either unsorted or a sorted T cell fraction (not recorded which). The receptors shown here come from a male donor with ankylosing spondylitis.

This clonotype was seen only a few times. The chain has TRBV5-1 and TRBJ2-2; D unclear. From germline, CDR1 is SGHRS and CDR2 YFSETQ. The germline V and J ends were trimmed by 3 bases and 7 bases, with 19 bases remaining between them. The CDR3 length is 16 residues. The CDR3 coding sequence is TGCGCCAGCAGCTCACCCTTCGAAAATTTGCACGGGGAGCTGTTTTTT. It specifies CASSSPFENLHGELFF.

Concerning this clonotype: Mismatch with germline at one junction end may stem from a read error. The chain combines TRBV7-8 with TRBJ2-3, with D perhaps matching TRBD1 or TRBD2 (5 bases each). The length of the CDR3 is 15 residues. The germline V gene has CDR1 SGHVS and CDR2 FQNEAQ. CDR3 protein: CASSLAGFGGGTQYF. The CDR3 DNA sequence: TGTGCCAGCAGCCTAGCAGGGTTCGGCGGCGGTACGCAGTATTTT.

This clonotype was counted at least ten times. The gene calls are TRBV5-1 and TRBJ1-1; D gene unclear. Deletions cut 4 bases from V and 4 bases from J, with 11 bases between. CDR1 SGHRS and CDR2 YFSETQ come from the germline V gene. CDR3 length equals 13 residues. The CDR3 loop reads CASSPIKGTEAFF. In nucleotides, the CDR3 is TGCGCCAGCAGCCCTATAAAGGGCACTGAAGCTTTCTTT.

This sequence joins TRBV5-1 and TRBJ1-3; TRBD1 matches 12 bases. J gave up 4 bases and V 3 bases, and 5 bases lay outside the gene matches. Per the germline V gene, CDR1 is SGHRS and CDR2 is YFSETQ. The CDR3 consists of 16 residues. CDR3 residues: CASSSGDRGQGNTIYF. CDR3 sequence (DNA): TGCGCCAGCAGCTCAGGGGACAGGGGGCAAGGAAACACCATATATTTT.

This clonotype was observed at least ten times. The J gene is TRBJ2-1, the V gene TRBV5-1; 9 bases match TRBD2. CDR3 size: 16 residues. J was trimmed by 7 bases and V by 2 bases; bases with no gene match: 10. Germline V CDR1 and CDR2: SGHRS, YFSETQ. CDR3 DNA: TGCGCCAGCAGCTTTCGCGGGGGGGGATCTGGGAATGAGCAGTTCTTC. Translating gives CASSFRGGGSGNEQFF.

The chain has TRBV9 and TRBJ1-1; no definite D call. The V and J ends lost 0 bases and 4 bases respectively, with 10 bases between them. The CDR3 sequence is 14 residues long. Germline V gene lookup returns CDR1 SGDLS and CDR2 YYNGEE. CDR3 region: CASSVVLGSTEAFF. CDR3 DNA: TGTGCCAGCAGCGTAGTGTTGGGGAGCACTGAAGCTTTCTTT.

This clonotype has just a few counts. The chain links TRBV5-1 to TRBJ2-3, with 13 bases lining up with TRBD2. CDR3 length: 19 amino acids. V gave up 4 bases and J gave up 7 bases; unmatched junction bases: 18. Germline V CDR1 and CDR2: SGHRS, YFSETQ. CDR3 nucleotides: TGCGCCAGCAGCACCGAACCCCCCTCTACTAGCGGGGGGGTGTATACGCAGTATTTT. Protein sequence: CASSTEPPSTSGGVYTQYF.